The TCR beta chain under discussion was sequenced for a study of human T cells and chemical hapten exposure. For this clonotype: Its antigen is not identified.

Findings of the study overall: PT1 expanded TCR numbers rose with patch test score. Significantly more large CDR3 similarity clusters were formed by expanded TCRs than by controls. Alopecia affected the donors, so their immune response may differ from healthy people's.

The time point was: patch test 1, 2 weeks after DPC sensitization. The sample's treatment: therapeutic diphenylcyclopropenone sensitization with weekly scalp DPC. V dropped 3 bases and J dropped 1 base, with 10 bases sitting between them. The CDR3 length is 14 residues. In germline, CDR1 is ENHRY, CDR2 SYGVKD. TCRdb redid the calling of the RACE reads with MiXCR, one entry per CDR3 protein. The profile shows 95,000 to 150,000 distinct CDR3 sequences, about 13% of them singletons. The chain couples TRBV10-3 to TRBJ2-7; D uncertain. The clonotype originates from a man younger than 30 with alopecia areata. Some clones in this sample may be carry-over from other donors' samples. Specimen: whole blood, collected in connection with sensitization to the hapten diphenylcyclopropenone (DPC). The CDR3 nucleotides are TGTGCCATCAGTGACCCCACAGTGTCCTACGAGCAGTACTTC. Translating gives CAISDPTVSYEQYF.